The 18 T cell receptor beta chains presented below share a single source sample, sequenced in a study of T-cell reconstitution after alpha-beta-depleted transplantation in children. Unique molecular identifiers were used in preparing the TCRbeta library. TCRdb used MiXCR to reprocess the PCR reads, holding one entry per CDR3 protein. The sample lists roughly 500,000 distinct CDR3 sequences; roughly 10% were seen once. This sample comprised PBMCs, obtained before TCRalphabeta/CD19-depleted stem cell transplant. Receptors were obtained from a child aged 2-15 years with inherited bone marrow failure, due to receive a stem cell transplant.

This clonotype came up many times. CDR3 in DNA: TGCAGCGGGGGGGACTCTGGTGAAAAACTGTTTTTT. It specifies CSGGDSGEKLFF. V is TRBV29-1 and J is TRBJ1-4, with D possibly being TRBD1 (5 bases). Trimming stripped 7 bases from V and 7 bases from J, with 13 bases between. The length of the CDR3 is 12 residues. Germline V CDR1 and CDR2: SQVTM, ANQGSEA.

This clonotype has more than one count but fewer than ten. The V and J genes are TRBV6-5 and TRBJ2-7; D is undetermined. Trimming left V 3 bases short and J 4 bases short, with 10 bases between. Germline loops: CDR1 MNHEY, CDR2 SVGAGI. This CDR3 contains 13 residues. In DNA form, the CDR3 reads TGTGCCAGCAGTTATAATCCCGGATACGAGCAGTACTTC. This encodes CASSYNPGYEQYF.

This clonotype has ten or more counts. The chain carries TRBV20-1 and TRBJ1-5; 7 bases align to TRBD1. This CDR3 spans 16 amino acids. Trimming cost V 5 bases and J 0 bases; bases outside gene matches: 10. From germline, CDR1 is DFQATT and CDR2 SNEGSKA (reference sequence). The CDR3 bases are TGCAGTGCTGAAGACAGGGCCGGATATAGCAATCAGCCCCAGCATTTT. It translates to CSAEDRAGYSNQPQHF.

CDR3 nucleotides: TGCGCCAGCAGTCAATCCGACAGGGATCTAGCGGGCAAGAACACCGGGGAGCTGTTTTTT. This sequence encodes CASSQSDRDLAGKNTGELFF. The chain recombines TRBV23-1 with TRBJ2-2, with D tentatively TRBD2 (8 bases). TRBV23-1 is treated as an ORF (open reading frame) with a function not yet certain. This CDR3 region has 20 residues. V was pared by 0 bases and J by 1 base, with 21 bases between.

Many counts were recorded for this clonotype. The chain is built from TRBV4-3 and TRBJ1-1, with 8 bases matching TRBD1. CDR1 is LGHNA, CDR2 YSLEER, per germline. After removal of 4 bases from V and 4 bases from J, the junction contained 5 bases not matched to a gene. This CDR3 comprises 14 residues. This CDR3 is CASSPRTGLTEAFF. DNA of the CDR3: TGCGCCAGCAGCCCTCGGACAGGGCTCACTGAAGCTTTCTTT.

This clonotype was seen many times. The chain has TRBV10-3 and TRBJ2-7; D is possibly TRBD2 (6 bases). This CDR3 is 15 amino acids long. V gave up 1 base and J gave up 2 bases, with 12 bases separating them. Germline V gene data show CDR1 as ENHRY and CDR2 as SYGVKD. The CDR3 reads CAISEWLAQAYEQYF. The CDR3 nucleotides are TGTGCCATCAGTGAGTGGCTAGCGCAAGCCTACGAGCAGTACTTC.

This clonotype was found many times. The chain combines TRBV20-1 with TRBJ2-7; D is unclear. The CDR3 totals 13 residues. CDR1 and CDR2 from the germline V gene are DFQATT and SNEGSKA (reference sequence). The V gene lost 1 base and the J gene lost 2 bases, with 9 bases spanning the gap. Here the CDR3 reads CSARAYPPYEQYF. The CDR3 DNA reads TGCAGTGCTAGAGCGTACCCCCCCTACGAGCAGTACTTC.

This clonotype was found many times. The chain employs TRBV24-1 and TRBJ2-1, with D perhaps matching TRBD2 (6 bases). The germline V and J ends were trimmed by 9 bases and 2 bases, with 10 bases remaining between them. The CDR3 has 13 amino acids. Germline CDR1 is KGHDR and CDR2 is SFDVKD. CDR3 DNA sequence: TGTGCCACCGGCGGAGGGGCCTACAATGAGCAGTTCTTC. It translates to CATGGGAYNEQFF.

This sequence joins TRBV18 and TRBJ2-5; D not certain. V lost 2 bases, J lost 4 bases, and 5 bases lay in between. The V gene's germline CDR1 is KGHSH and CDR2 LQKENI. This CDR3 comprises 12 residues. This chain's CDR3 is CASSPERETQYF. CDR3 in DNA: TGTGCCAGCTCACCAGAGAGAGAGACCCAGTACTTC.

V is TRBV9 and J is TRBJ2-2, with 9 bases that match TRBD2. Germline CDR1 is SGDLS and CDR2 is YYNGEE. The CDR3 covers 17 residues. Losses at the gene ends were 0 bases for V and 4 bases for J; bases not matched to a gene: 7. CDR3 sequence reads: CASSVDIAGEATGELFF. The CDR3 DNA reads as TGTGCCAGCAGCGTAGACATAGCGGGAGAGGCCACCGGGGAGCTGTTTTTT.

In this sample, this clonotype turned up many times. The J gene is TRBJ2-7, the V gene TRBV25-1; possibly TRBD1 for D (6 bases). The CDR3 spans 14 residues. V lost 4 bases and J lost 5, with 15 bases in between. CDR1 and CDR2 from the germline V gene are MGHDK and SYGVNS. CDR3 sequence (DNA): TGTGCCAGCAGTGGACTCCACCCAGGGGACGAGCAGTACTTC. This codes for CASSGLHPGDEQYF.

The rearrangement uses TRBV5-1 and TRBJ2-5; D gene unclear. The CDR3 contains 15 residues. V lost 0 bases, J lost 9 bases, and 18 bases lay in between. CDR1 is SGHRS, CDR2 YFSETQ, per germline. DNA of the CDR3: TGCGCCAGCAGCTTGGACCCCGAAGCCCAGTCGGCCCAGTACTTC. Translated, it gives CASSLDPEAQSAQYF.

This clonotype has at least ten counts. The J gene is TRBJ2-1, the V gene TRBV7-8; D ambiguous. The germline gives CDR1 SGHVS, CDR2 FQNEAQ. Trimming took off 7 bases at V and 3 bases at J, with 13 bases between the two ends. The CDR3 is 14 residues long. The CDR3 nucleotides are TGTGCCAGCACCCCCGGCTATCTCTACAATGAGCAGTTCTTC. As protein: CASTPGYLYNEQFF.

This clonotype appeared a single time. A read error may be the cause here, since a much bigger clone is one base away. This is likely a read error, given that the CDR3 carries no conserved phenylalanine or tryptophan at its end. V and J are TRBV24-1 and TRBJ1-5; D remains ambiguous. V was shortened by 1 base and J by 2 bases, with 2 bases between the two germline ends. CDR1 and CDR2 (germline): KGHDR, SFDVKD. The CDR3 sequence is 13 residues long. CDR3 in DNA: TGTGCCACCAGTGATTTCGGCAATCAGCCCCAGCATTCT. This codes for CATSDFGNQPQHS.

There are a few counts of this clonotype. V is TRBV27 and J is TRBJ2-4; D perhaps matches TRBD2 (6 bases). Germline lookup yields CDR1 MNHEY and CDR2 SMNVEV (reference sequence). Trimming cost V 0 bases and J 5 bases, with 11 bases left between them. This CDR3 comprises 15 residues. The chain's CDR3 is CASSLSEEGENIQYF. In DNA, the CDR3 is TGTGCCAGCAGTTTATCGGAGGAGGGAGAAAACATTCAGTACTTC.

This clonotype was found many times. The V and J genes are TRBV20-1 and TRBJ1-1; D is unclear. Trimming shortened V by 1 base and J by 1 base, and 16 bases separated the two germline ends. Germline CDR1 reads DFQATT; CDR2 reads SNEGSKA (reference sequence). This CDR3 comprises 16 residues. CDR3 sequence reads: CSARAWSGQANTEAFF. The CDR3 DNA follows: TGCAGTGCTAGAGCTTGGAGCGGGCAGGCGAACACTGAAGCTTTCTTT.

V is TRBV11-2 and J is TRBJ2-2; TRBD2 matches at 11 bases. There are 19 residues in the CDR3. Germline CDR1 SGHAT, CDR2 FQNNGV. The ends lost 5 bases at V and 0 bases at J; junction bases unmatched: 11. The CDR3 DNA reads TGTGCCAGCAGCCCTAATGCCCCGGGACTAGCGGCGAACACCGGGGAGCTGTTTTTT. Protein: CASSPNAPGLAANTGELFF.

This clonotype was detected many times. The V gene is TRBV12-3 or TRBV12-4, the J gene TRBJ2-5, with 7 bases identical to TRBD1. V shed 2 bases and J 3 bases; nucleotides not matched to a gene: 3. The CDR3 has 14 amino acids. CDR3 amino acids: CASSLFQGEETQYF. The CDR3 nucleotides read TGTGCCAGCAGTTTATTTCAGGGGGAAGAGACCCAGTACTTC.